This TCR beta chain appears in the sequencing data of a study of blood T cell repertoires in COVID-19. The table came from immunoSEQ multiplex PCR; TCRdb's copy has only in-frame clones and leaves some out. The sample records approximately 100,000 clones, over 60% being singletons. The CDR3 extends over 14 amino acids. The germline V gene has CDR1 MNHEY and CDR2 SVGAGI. Losses at the gene ends were 6 bases for V and 2 bases for J; bases not matched to a gene: 3. The sequenced material came from peripheral blood. The receptor was isolated from an elderly man with COVID-19, enrolled during active disease. The J gene is TRBJ2-7, the V gene TRBV6-5; 11 bases match TRBD2. The CDR3 region is CASRDSGRAYEQYF. The CDR3 DNA sequence: TGTGCCAGCAGGGATAGCGGGAGGGCCTACGAGCAGTACTTC.